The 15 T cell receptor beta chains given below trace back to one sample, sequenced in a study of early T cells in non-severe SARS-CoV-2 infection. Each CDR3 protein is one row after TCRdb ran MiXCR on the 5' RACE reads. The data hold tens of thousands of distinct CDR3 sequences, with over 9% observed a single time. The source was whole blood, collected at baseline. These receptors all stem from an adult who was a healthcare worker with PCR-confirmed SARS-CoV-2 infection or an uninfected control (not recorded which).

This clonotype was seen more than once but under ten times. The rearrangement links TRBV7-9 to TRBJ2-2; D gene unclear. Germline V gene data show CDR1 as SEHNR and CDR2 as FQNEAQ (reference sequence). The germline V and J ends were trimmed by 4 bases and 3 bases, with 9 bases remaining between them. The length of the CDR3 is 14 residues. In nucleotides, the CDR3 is TGTGCCAGCAGCTGGGGAAGGGACACCGGGGAGCTGTTTTTT. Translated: CASSWGRDTGELFF.

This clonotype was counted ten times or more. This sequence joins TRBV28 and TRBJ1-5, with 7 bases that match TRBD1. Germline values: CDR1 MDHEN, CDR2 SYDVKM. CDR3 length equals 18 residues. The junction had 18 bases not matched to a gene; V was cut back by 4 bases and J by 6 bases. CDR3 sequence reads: CASSSPSGNRRGRQPQHF. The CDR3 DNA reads TGTGCCAGCAGTTCACCGTCGGGAAACAGGAGGGGGCGTCAGCCCCAGCATTTT.

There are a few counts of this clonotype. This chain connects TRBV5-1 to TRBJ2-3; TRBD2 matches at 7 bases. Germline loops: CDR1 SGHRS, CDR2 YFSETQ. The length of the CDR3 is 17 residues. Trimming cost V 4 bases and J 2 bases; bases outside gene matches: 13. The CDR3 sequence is CASSPNRLAANTDTQYF. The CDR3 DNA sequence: TGCGCCAGCAGCCCCAACCGACTAGCTGCGAACACAGATACGCAGTATTTT.

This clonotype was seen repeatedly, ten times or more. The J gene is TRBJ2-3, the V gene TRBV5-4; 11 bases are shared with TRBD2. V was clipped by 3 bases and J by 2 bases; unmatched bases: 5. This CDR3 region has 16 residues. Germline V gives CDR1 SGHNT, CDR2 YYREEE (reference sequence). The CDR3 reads CASSCGTSGDTDTQYF. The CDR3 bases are TGTGCCAGCAGCTGCGGGACTAGCGGAGACACAGATACGCAGTATTTT.

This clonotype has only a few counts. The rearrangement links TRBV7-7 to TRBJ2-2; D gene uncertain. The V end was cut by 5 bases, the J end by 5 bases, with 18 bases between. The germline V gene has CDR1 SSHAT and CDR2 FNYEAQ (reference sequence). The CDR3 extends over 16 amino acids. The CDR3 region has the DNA TGTGCCAGCAGCACATCCGGGCCCAGAGGTACCGGGGAGCTGTTTTTT. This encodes CASSTSGPRGTGELFF. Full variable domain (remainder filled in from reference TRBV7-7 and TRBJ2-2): GAGVSQSPRYKVTKRGQDVTLRCDPISSHATLYWYQQALGQGPEFLTYFNYEAQPDKSGLPSDRFSAERPEGSISTLTIQRTEQRDSAMYRCASSTSGPRGTGELFFGEGSRLTVL.

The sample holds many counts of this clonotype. The DNA of the CDR3 is TGTGCCATCACCCCCCGGGACGGCACCTACGAGCAGTACTTC. As protein: CAITPRDGTYEQYF. The rearrangement links TRBV10-3 to TRBJ2-7; D is perhaps TRBD1 or TRBD2 (5 bases each). Germline CDR1 reads ENHRY; CDR2 reads SYGVKD. The V end lost 7 bases, the J end lost 2 bases, and 15 bases lay between the germline ends. The CDR3 sequence is 14 residues long.

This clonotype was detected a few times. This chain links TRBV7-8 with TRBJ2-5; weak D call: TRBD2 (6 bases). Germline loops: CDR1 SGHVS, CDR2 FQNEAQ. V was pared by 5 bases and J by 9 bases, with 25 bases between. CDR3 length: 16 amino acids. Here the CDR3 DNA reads TGTGCCAGCAGCCCACTTACGAGGATCCTCGGGGAGGCCCAGTACTTC. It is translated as CASSPLTRILGEAQYF.

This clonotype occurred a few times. The CDR3 is CASSLGQPEKLFF. CDR3 nucleotides: TGTGCCAGCAGCTTGGGACAGCCGGAAAAACTGTTTTTT. V usage is TRBV5-5 and J usage is TRBJ1-4; D might be TRBD1 (5 bases). The CDR3 loop spans 13 amino acids. Looked up from germline, CDR1 is SGHKS and CDR2 is YYEKEE (reference sequence). V shed 0 bases and J shed 8 bases, with 8 bases lying between them.

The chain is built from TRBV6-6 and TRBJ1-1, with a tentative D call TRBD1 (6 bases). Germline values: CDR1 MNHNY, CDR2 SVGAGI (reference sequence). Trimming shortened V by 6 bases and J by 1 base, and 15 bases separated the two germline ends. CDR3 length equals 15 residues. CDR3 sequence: CASRRVWGANTEAFF. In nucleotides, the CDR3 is TGTGCCAGCAGACGCGTCTGGGGGGCGAACACTGAAGCTTTCTTT.

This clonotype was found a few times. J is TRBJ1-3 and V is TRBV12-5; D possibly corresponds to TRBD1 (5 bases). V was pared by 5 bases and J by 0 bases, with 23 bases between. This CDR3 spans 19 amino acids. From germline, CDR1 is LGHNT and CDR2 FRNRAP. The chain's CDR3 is CASGPLVGVTVPSGNTIYF. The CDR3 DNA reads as TGTGCTAGTGGTCCCCTTGTGGGGGTCACAGTCCCCTCTGGAAACACCATATATTTT. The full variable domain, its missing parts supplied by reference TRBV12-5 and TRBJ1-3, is DARVTQTPRHKVTEMGQEVTMRCQPILGHNTVFWYRQTMMQGLELLAYFRNRAPLDDSGMPKDRFSAEMPDATLATLKIQPSEPRDSAVYFCASGPLVGVTVPSGNTIYFGEGSWLTVV.

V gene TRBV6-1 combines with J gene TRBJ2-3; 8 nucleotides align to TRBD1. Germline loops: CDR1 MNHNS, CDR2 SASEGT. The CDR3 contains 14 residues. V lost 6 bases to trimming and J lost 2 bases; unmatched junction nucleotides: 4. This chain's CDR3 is CASSGQGPTDTQYF. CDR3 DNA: TGTGCCAGCAGCGGACAGGGACCCACAGATACGCAGTATTTT.

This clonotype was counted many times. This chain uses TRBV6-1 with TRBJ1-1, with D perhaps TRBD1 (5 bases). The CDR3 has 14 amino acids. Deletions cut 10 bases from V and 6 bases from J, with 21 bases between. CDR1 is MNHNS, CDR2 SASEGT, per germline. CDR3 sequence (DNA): TGTGCCACTACCGCGGCCCGCACGGGGGCTGAAGCTTTCTTT. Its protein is CATTAARTGAEAFF.

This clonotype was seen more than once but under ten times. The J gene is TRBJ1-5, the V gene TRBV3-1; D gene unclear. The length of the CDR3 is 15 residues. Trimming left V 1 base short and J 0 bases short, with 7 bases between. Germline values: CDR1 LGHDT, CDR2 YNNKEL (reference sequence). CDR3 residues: CASSQGPSSNQPQHF. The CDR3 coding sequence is TGTGCCAGCAGCCAAGGCCCATCTAGCAATCAGCCCCAGCATTTT.

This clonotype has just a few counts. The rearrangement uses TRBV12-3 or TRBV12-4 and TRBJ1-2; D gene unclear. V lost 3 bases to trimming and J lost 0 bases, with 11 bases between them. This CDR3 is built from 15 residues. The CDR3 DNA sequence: TGTGCCAGCAGTTTTGTGGCGGACGCTAACTATGGCTACACCTTC. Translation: CASSFVADANYGYTF.

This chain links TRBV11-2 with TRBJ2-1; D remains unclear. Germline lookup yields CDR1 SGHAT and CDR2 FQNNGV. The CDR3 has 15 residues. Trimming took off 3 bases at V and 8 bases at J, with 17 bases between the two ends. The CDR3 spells CASSFLARESDEQFF. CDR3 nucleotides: TGTGCCAGCAGCTTTTTGGCCCGAGAAAGCGATGAGCAGTTCTTC. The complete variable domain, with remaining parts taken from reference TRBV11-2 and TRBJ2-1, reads EAGVAQSPRYKIIEKRQSVAFWCNPISGHATLYWYQQILGQGPKLLIQFQNNGVVDDSQLPKDRFSAERLKGVDSTLKIQPAKLEDSAVYLCASSFLARESDEQFFGPGTRLTVL.